One T cell receptor beta chain is described in this entry. The antigen remains unidentified. V was clipped by 4 bases and J by 5 bases; unmatched bases: 2. Per the germline V gene, CDR1 is MNHEY and CDR2 is SVGAGI. This CDR3 comprises 12 residues. Measured with immunoSEQ multiplex PCR; TCRdb has only the in-frame clones, and not every one. The table has about 270,000 clones, almost 95% seen once. The record originates from a study of T cell responses to AZD1222 COVID-19 vaccine. Whole-study results and caveats: Donors were largely white British and mainly female; clonal diversity was possibly underestimated.

Second doses that came at about 4 or about 12 weeks were put together. The sequences come from peripheral blood, collected 28 days after the second AZD1222 dose. The receptor's source is an adult who received the AZD1222 COVID-19 vaccine. This sequence joins TRBV6-5 and TRBJ2-7, with 7 bases that match TRBD1. The CDR3 is CASSLQGNEQYF. Written as DNA, the CDR3 is TGTGCCAGCAGTTTACAGGGGAACGAGCAGTACTTC.